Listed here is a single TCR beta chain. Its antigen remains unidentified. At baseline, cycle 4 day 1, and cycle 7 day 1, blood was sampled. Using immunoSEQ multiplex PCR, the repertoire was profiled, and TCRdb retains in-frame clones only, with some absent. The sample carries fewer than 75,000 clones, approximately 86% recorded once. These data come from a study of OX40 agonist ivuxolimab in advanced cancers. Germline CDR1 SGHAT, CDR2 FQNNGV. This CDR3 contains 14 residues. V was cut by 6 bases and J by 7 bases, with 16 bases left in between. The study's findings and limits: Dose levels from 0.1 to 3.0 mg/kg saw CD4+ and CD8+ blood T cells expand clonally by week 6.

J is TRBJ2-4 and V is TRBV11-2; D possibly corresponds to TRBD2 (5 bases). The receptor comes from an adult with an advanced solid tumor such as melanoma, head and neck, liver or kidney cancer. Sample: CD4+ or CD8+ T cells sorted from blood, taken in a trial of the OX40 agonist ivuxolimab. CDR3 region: CASRYLSSGNIQYF. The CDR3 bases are TGTGCCAGCAGATACCTTTCCAGCGGCAACATTCAGTACTTC.